The present T cell receptor (beta chain) was sequenced within a study of T-cell reconstitution after alpha-beta-depleted transplantation in children. With V trimmed by 5 bases and J by 7 bases, 6 bases remained unmatched. The CDR3 runs to 13 residues. In germline, CDR1 is DFQATT, CDR2 SNEGSKA (reference sequence). Using unique molecular identifiers, the investigators prepared the TCRbeta library. One entry per CDR3 protein results from TCRdb running MiXCR on the PCR reads. The sample lists approximately 510,000 distinct CDR3 sequences, around 17% occurring once. In its sample, this clonotype was seen a few times.

Sequencing was performed on PBMCs from the stem cell graft donor, taken from the stem cell graft. The clonotype comes from a human donor who donated a stem cell graft to a child with acute lymphoblastic leukemia. This chain joins TRBV20-1 and TRBJ2-5; TRBD2 agrees at 11 bases. DNA of the CDR3: TGCAGTGCTGGACCCGGGACTAGCGGGACCCAGTACTTC. Translated, it gives CSAGPGTSGTQYF.